Listed below are T cell receptor beta chains from one sample, sequenced in a study of blood T cell repertoires in COVID-19. Clones were sequenced by immunoSEQ multiplex PCR, and TCRdb holds only the in-frame ones, with some missing. The table has some 73,000 clones, roughly 85% seen once. The sequenced sample consisted of peripheral blood. Receptors were obtained from a woman aged 80 or over with active or convalescent COVID-19. CDR3s include the opening cysteine and the closing phenylalanine or tryptophan. D genes are given only for firm matches. Not every row has a clone size; where given, it reads once, few, many or a size class.

V	size	J	D	DNA	CDR3
TRBV27	NA	TRBJ1-2	NA	TGTGCCAGCAGTTTTGGGGCAGGTACCTGGGGCTACACCTTC	CASSFGAGTWGYTF
TRBV29-1	NA	TRBJ2-7	NA	TGCAGCGTGGGGGCGGACTACGAGCAGTACTTC	CSVGADYEQYF
TRBV6-4	NA	TRBJ2-5	NA	TGTGCCAGCAGACCCTTGCGACGGGTTCTACAAGAGACCCAGTACTTC	CASRPLRRVLQETQYF
TRBV7-9	NA	TRBJ1-3	TRBD1	TGTGCCAGCATCCCCCGGAGGGGGCCTGGAAACACCATATATTTT	CASIPRRGPGNTIYF
TRBV28	once	TRBJ2-2	NA	TGTGCCAGCAGATTAACAGGGACCCGTACCGGGGAGCTGTTTTTT	CASRLTGTRTGELFF
TRBV3-1/TRBV3-2	once	TRBJ1-2	TRBD1	TGTGCCAGCAGGCACCAGGGACAGGAAAGCAACTATGGCTACACCTTC	CASRHQGQESNYGYTF
TRBV28	NA	TRBJ2-7	TRBD2	TGTGCCAGCAGTTCCGTGGGGGGGACCTACGAGCAGTACTTC	CASSSVGGTYEQYF
TRBV5-1	NA	TRBJ2-3	TRBD1	TGCGCCAGCAGCTTGGCATTGGGGACAGCCGCTAGCACAGATACGCAGTATTTT	CASSLALGTAASTDTQYF
TRBV25-1	NA	TRBJ2-2	NA	TGTGCCAGCAGTGAGCCGGGGACCGGGGAGCTGTTTTTT	CASSEPGTGELFF
TRBV5-1	NA	TRBJ1-1	NA	TGCGCCAGCGCTACGGGGGGGTTGAACACTGAAGCTTTCTTT	CASATGGLNTEAFF
TRBV28	NA	TRBJ1-2	NA	TGTGCCAGCGACTCGGCGATAGACTATGGCTACACCTTC	CASDSAIDYGYTF
TRBV20-1	NA	TRBJ2-7	NA	TGCAGTGCAACGGGGGTTAACGAGCAGTACTTC	CSATGVNEQYF
TRBV10-3	NA	TRBJ2-2	TRBD2	TGTGCCATCAGTGACTCCGGGGGGATTGGTCCCGGGGAGCTGTTTTTT	CAISDSGGIGPGELFF
TRBV27	NA	TRBJ1-1	NA	TGTGCCAGCAGTTTCTCCCCACAGGGCTGGGACACTGAAGCTTTCTTT	CASSFSPQGWDTEAFF
TRBV11-2	NA	TRBJ1-1	TRBD1	TGTGCCAGCAGCAGGGACAGGGTCGGCTACCAAGCTTTCTTT	CASSRDRVGYQAFF
TRBV11-2	NA	TRBJ2-3	TRBD2	TGTGCCAGCAGCCGCTCACTAGCGGAGCAGGATACGCAGTATTTT	CASSRSLAEQDTQYF
TRBV3-1/TRBV3-2	NA	TRBJ2-7	TRBD2	TGTGCCAGCAGTCAAAGCGGGGGGAGGGACGAGCAGTACTTC	CASSQSGGRDEQYF
TRBV30	NA	TRBJ1-5	TRBD1	TGTGCCTGGGGGACAGGGGGTAGAGCCCAGCATTTT	CAWGTGGRAQHF
TRBV5-1	NA	TRBJ1-4	NA	TGCGCCAGCAGCTTGGGACACGCGAATGAAAAACTGTTTTTT	CASSLGHANEKLFF
TRBV5-1	NA	TRBJ1-4	TRBD1	TGCGCCAGCAGCTTAGGGACAGCTAATGAAAAACTGTTTTTT	CASSLGTANEKLFF
TRBV4-1	NA	TRBJ2-7	NA	TGCGCCAGCAGCCAAGGGACAGTCGGGTGGTACGAGCAGTACTTC	CASSQGTVGWYEQYF
TRBV10-3	NA	TRBJ1-1	TRBD1	TGTGCCATCAGGGACAGGGCGGTTGAAGCTTTCTTT	CAIRDRAVEAFF
TRBV7-3	NA	TRBJ2-3	TRBD2	TGTGCCAGCAGCCCCATAGGCGTTGGCGGGGGTTTAAGCACAGATACGCAGTATTTT	CASSPIGVGGGLSTDTQYF
TRBV28	NA	TRBJ2-1	NA	TGTGCCAGCAGTTATGGCGAGGGTTATGGCGATGAGCAGTTCTTC	CASSYGEGYGDEQFF
TRBV5-5	few	TRBJ1-6	NA	TGTGCCAGCAGCTGGCGGTGGCAGCAAAATTCACCCCTCCACTTT	CASSWRWQQNSPLHF
TRBV3-1/TRBV3-2	NA	TRBJ2-2	TRBD1	TGTGCCAGCAGCCCCGGGACAGGGGCCACCTTGAACACCGGGGAGCTGTTTTTT	CASSPGTGATLNTGELFF
TRBV27	few	TRBJ1-6	NA	TGTGCCAGCAGTTTGAGGGAAGGGAATTCACCCCTCCACTTT	CASSLREGNSPLHF
TRBV7-2	NA	TRBJ2-3	TRBD2	TGTGCCAGCAGCTTAGTAGGCCGGGGCGGGGGGACAGATACGCAGTATTTT	CASSLVGRGGGTDTQYF
TRBV5-8	NA	TRBJ1-2	NA	TGTGCCAGCAGCTTTGGGGGGAACTATGGCTACACCTTC	CASSFGGNYGYTF
TRBV5-1	NA	TRBJ2-1	TRBD1	TGCGCCAGCAAGTGGGACAGGGATCGCAATGAGCAGTTCTTC	CASKWDRDRNEQFF
TRBV7-2	NA	TRBJ1-1	NA	TGTGCCAGCAGCCCTATAGTTGTGACAAGTGAAGCTTTCTTT	CASSPIVVTSEAFF
TRBV11-3	NA	TRBJ2-3	TRBD2	TGTGCCAGCAGCTCCCCGACTAGCGGGGTCCTTAATACGCAGTATTTT	CASSSPTSGVLNTQYF
TRBV4-2	NA	TRBJ1-2	TRBD1	TGTGCCAGCAGCCAAGAACGAGTGGGAAGGACAGGCGCTAACTATGGCTACACCTTC	CASSQERVGRTGANYGYTF
TRBV27	NA	TRBJ1-2	TRBD1	TGTGCCAGCAGTTTAGGGTCGCGACAGGGAGGAGGCTACACCTTC	CASSLGSRQGGGYTF
TRBV19	NA	TRBJ2-5	TRBD1	TGTGCCAGTAGTATCTCCGGGACAGGGGGCCAAGAGACCCAGTACTTC	CASSISGTGGQETQYF
TRBV19	few	TRBJ1-6	NA	TGTGCCAGTAGCCCCTCAGAACCTTATAATTCACCCCTCCACTTT	CASSPSEPYNSPLHF
TRBV28	NA	TRBJ2-1	TRBD2	TGTGCCAGCAGCGCGGGGGGGAGTTACAATGAGCAGTTCTTC	CASSAGGSYNEQFF
TRBV29-1	NA	TRBJ1-1	TRBD1	TGCAGCGCCGACAGGGGAGGCCCTGAAGCTTTCTTT	CSADRGGPEAFF
TRBV14	NA	TRBJ1-2	NA	TGTGCCAGCAGCCAAGTACAGGGCTATGGCTACACCTTC	CASSQVQGYGYTF